This T cell receptor (beta chain) was obtained from a study of control samples from healthy donors and cancer patients. Sequenced by immunoSEQ multiplex PCR; TCRdb stores in-frame clones only, minus some. The repertoire consists of about 100,000 clones, with over 85% occurring once and the leading ten covering approximately 3%. V dropped 3 bases and J dropped 2; count of bases not matched to a gene: 0. From germline, CDR1 is MRHNA and CDR2 SNTAGT. The CDR3 consists of 14 residues. The sequence was obtained from a human donor in good health. The donor label of this sample is uncertain. The chain employs TRBV6-4 and TRBJ1-5, with TRBD1 identical over 8 bases. Material for sequencing was blood. The CDR3 is CASSETGGNQPQHF. In nucleotides, the CDR3 is TGTGCCAGCAGTGAGACAGGGGGCAATCAGCCCCAGCATTTT.